A single sample is the source of the 23 T cell receptor beta chains below, sequenced in a study of T cell responses to AZD1222 COVID-19 vaccine. Clones were read by immunoSEQ multiplex PCR, and TCRdb kept only the in-frame ones, dropping some. In the table there are 150,000 or so clones, 80% to 90% of which are singletons. Source: peripheral blood, taken on day 0 of AZD1222 vaccination. These TCRs come from an adult in good health.

This chain links TRBV7-2 with TRBJ1-2; TRBD1 matches at 8 bases. Germline lookup yields CDR1 SGHTA and CDR2 FQGNSA. V was clipped by 5 bases and J by 7 bases; unmatched bases: 18. This CDR3 region has 17 residues. This chain's CDR3 is CASSQRGPQGASFGYTF. CDR3 DNA sequence: TGTGCCAGCAGCCAAAGAGGCCCCCAGGGGGCTTCATTTGGCTACACCTTC.

V and J are TRBV5-5 and TRBJ2-3; maybe TRBD2 (6 bases). Germline assignment: CDR1 SGHKS and CDR2 YYEKEE (reference sequence). V was shortened by 4 bases and J by 1 base, with 7 bases between the two germline ends. The CDR3 is 13 residues long. The CDR3 protein is CASSGGGTDTQYF. The CDR3 DNA is TGTGCCAGCAGCGGAGGGGGCACAGATACGCAGTATTTT.

This chain links TRBV9 with TRBJ2-3; D is undetermined. The CDR3 covers 14 residues. The V gene lost 0 bases and the J gene lost 4 bases, with 9 bases spanning the gap. CDR1 and CDR2 (germline): SGDLS, YYNGEE. The CDR3, as DNA: TGTGCCAGCAGCGTAGAGGCGTCCTCAGATACGCAGTATTTT. Translated: CASSVEASSDTQYF.

J is TRBJ2-1 and V is TRBV27, with 7 bases that match TRBD2. CDR1 and CDR2 from the germline V gene are MNHEY and SMNVEV (reference sequence). The CDR3 loop spans 14 amino acids. With V trimmed by 5 bases and J by 5 bases, 6 bases remained unmatched. CDR3 amino acids: CASSGGGRHNEQFF. As DNA, the CDR3 is TGTGCCAGCAGTGGGGGGGGACGACACAATGAGCAGTTCTTC.

The CDR3, as DNA: TGCGCCAGCAGCCAAGTGTCGACAAGGGGGAATAGCAATCAGCCCCAGCATTTT. It is translated as CASSQVSTRGNSNQPQHF. The J gene is TRBJ1-5, the V gene TRBV4-1, with D perhaps matching TRBD1 (6 bases). The CDR3 has 18 amino acids. CDR1 and CDR2 (germline): MGHRA, YSYEKL. With 1 base removed from V and 0 bases from J, the gap between germline ends came to 16 bases.

V and J are TRBV11-3 and TRBJ2-2; weak D call: TRBD2 (5 bases). The CDR3 sequence is 13 residues long. Germline V gives CDR1 SGHNT, CDR2 YENEEA. Deletions cut 3 bases from V and 5 bases from J, with 7 bases between. Here the CDR3 DNA reads TGTGCCAGCAGCTTTGGGAGAACCGGGGAGCTGTTTTTT. It encodes CASSFGRTGELFF. Full variable domain (rest looked up from reference TRBV11-3 and TRBJ2-2): EAGVVQSPRYKIIEKKQPVAFWCNPISGHNTLYWYLQNLGQGPELLIRYENEEAVDDSQLPKDRFSAERLKGVDSTLKIQPAELGDSAVYLCASSFGRTGELFFGEGSRLTVL.

This sequence joins TRBV5-5 and TRBJ2-1; TRBD2 aligns across 9 bases. The CDR3 sequence is 17 residues long. Germline V gives CDR1 SGHKS, CDR2 YYEKEE (reference sequence). V lost 1 base and J lost 14; bases outside the gene matches: 19. The CDR3 sequence is CASSLTGAGGAAGRKFF. The DNA of the CDR3 is TGTGCCAGCAGCTTGACCGGCGCGGGGGGGGCCGCGGGGCGTAAGTTCTTC.

CDR3 nucleotide sequence: TGCGCCAGCAGCCAAGGGGTAATACGTGCAACTAATGAAAAACTGTTTTTT. It encodes CASSQGVIRATNEKLFF. The genes are TRBV4-1 and TRBJ1-4; D unclear. V dropped 1 base and J dropped 0 bases, with 12 bases sitting between them. CDR3 length: 17 residues. Germline CDR1 and CDR2: MGHRA and YSYEKL.

The chain is built from TRBV7-9 and TRBJ1-2; TRBD1 matches at 7 bases. With V trimmed by 5 bases and J by 8 bases, 5 bases remained unmatched. CDR3 length: 12 residues. The V gene's germline CDR1 is SEHNR and CDR2 FQNEAQ (reference sequence). The CDR3 nucleotides are TGTGCCAGCAGCCAGACAGGGTTGGGCTACACCTTC. It translates to CASSQTGLGYTF.

The chain carries TRBV5-1 and TRBJ1-5, with no clear D. The CDR3 is 15 residues long. V gave up 1 base and J gave up 6 bases, with 14 bases separating them. Germline loops: CDR1 SGHRS, CDR2 YFSETQ. The CDR3 loop reads CASSLSPSAGQPQHF. The CDR3, as DNA: TGCGCCAGCAGCTTGTCGCCGTCGGCCGGTCAGCCCCAGCATTTT.

This clone was recorded only once. The CDR3 DNA reads TGTGCCAGTAGTAGCTACGGGACAGGGAAAGGAAACACCATATATTTT. Translation gives CASSSYGTGKGNTIYF. This chain links TRBV19 with TRBJ1-3; the match to TRBD1 covers 9 bases. Germline V CDR1 and CDR2: LNHDA, SQIVND (reference sequence). The CDR3 totals 16 residues. V was clipped by 4 bases and J by 4 bases; unmatched bases: 8.

J is TRBJ1-2 and V is TRBV14; no clear D. From germline, CDR1 is SGHDN and CDR2 FVKESK. This CDR3 contains 12 residues. Trimming stripped 1 base from V and 5 bases from J, with 5 bases between. For the CDR3, the DNA is TGTGCCAGCAGCCAAGTCAGATATGGCTACACCTTC. Residues: CASSQVRYGYTF.

The chain couples TRBV23-1 to TRBJ1-6; D not certain. TRBV23-1 is placed among ORFs of uncertain function. This CDR3 region has 12 residues. Trimming left V 2 bases short and J 7 bases short, with 3 bases between. CDR3 protein: CASSQPNSPLHF. DNA for the CDR3: TGCGCCAGCAGTCAACCGAATTCACCCCTCCACTTT.

The V call is TRBV18, the J call TRBJ2-2; 10 positions match TRBD1. This CDR3 region has 16 residues. V lost 4 bases and J lost 4; bases outside the gene matches: 6. The germline gives CDR1 KGHSH, CDR2 LQKENI. The CDR3 protein is CASSREGQGSTGELFF. In nucleotides, the CDR3 is TGTGCCAGCTCACGCGAGGGACAGGGGAGCACCGGGGAGCTGTTTTTT.

This chain connects TRBV29-1 to TRBJ2-2; either TRBD1 or TRBD2 may fit D (5 bases each). Per germline, CDR1 SQVTM and CDR2 ANQGSEA. The CDR3 runs 13 residues. Trimming removed 0 bases at V and 6 bases at J, with 8 bases between. CDR3 bases: TGCAGCGTTGAAGATCGGGGACCCGGGGAGCTGTTTTTT. Translating gives CSVEDRGPGELFF.

This clone was picked up one time. CDR3 residues: CASSLYPGTGVNSPLHF. In DNA form, the CDR3 reads TGTGCCAGCAGTCTCTACCCCGGGACAGGGGTAAATTCACCCCTCCACTTT. The chain links TRBV6-6 to TRBJ1-6, with 10 bases that match TRBD1. The length of the CDR3 is 17 residues. Germline V CDR1 and CDR2: MNHNY, SVGAGI (reference sequence). J gave up 7 bases and V 5 bases, and 11 bases lay outside the gene matches.

The chain links TRBV2 to TRBJ2-2; 8 bases line up with TRBD1. Germline V lookup: CDR1 SNHLY, CDR2 FYNNEI. The CDR3 sequence is 14 residues long. J was trimmed by 0 bases and V by 9 bases; bases with no gene match: 3. CDR3 nucleotides: TGTGCCAGTCAGGGGGCAGCGAACACCGGGGAGCTGTTTTTT. Its protein is CASQGAANTGELFF.

V usage is TRBV29-1 and J usage is TRBJ1-1, with D hard to call. Per germline, CDR1 SQVTM and CDR2 ANQGSEA. V shed 2 bases and J shed 8 bases, with 9 bases lying between them. This CDR3 contains 11 residues. The CDR3 bases are TGCAGCGTTGAATTAGTTCCCGAAGCTTTCTTT. Amino acids: CSVELVPEAFF.

The chain has TRBV5-8 and TRBJ2-4, with D unresolved. The CDR3 runs 17 residues. CDR1 is SGHTS and CDR2 is YDEGEE in the germline V gene. V was pared by 4 bases and J by 1 base, with 18 bases between. The DNA for the CDR3 is TGTGCCAGCAGCGGCGACACAACGTCTTCTGCCAAAAACATTCAGTACTTC. It codes for CASSGDTTSSAKNIQYF.

This chain uses TRBV7-2 with TRBJ2-7, with 10 bases matching TRBD1. This CDR3 spans 14 amino acids. CDR1 and CDR2 (germline): SGHTA, FQGNSA. After removal of 3 bases from V and 3 bases from J, the junction contained 2 bases not matched to a gene. The CDR3 DNA reads as TGTGCCAGCAGCTTGGACAGGGGGAGCTACGAGCAGTACTTC. This codes for CASSLDRGSYEQYF.

This sequence joins TRBV19 and TRBJ1-1, with a tentative D call TRBD1 (6 bases). Germline values: CDR1 LNHDA, CDR2 SQIVND (reference sequence). The V and J ends lost 7 bases and 5 bases respectively, with 17 bases between them. This CDR3 is 14 amino acids long. The CDR3 nucleotides read TGTGCCAGTACAAAGGCCAGGCAGGGGACTGAAGCTTTCTTT. It specifies CASTKARQGTEAFF.

The J gene is TRBJ1-6, the V gene TRBV27; the D is unclear. The CDR3 consists of 14 residues. Trimming stripped 3 bases from V and 7 bases from J, with 10 bases between. Per the germline V gene, CDR1 is MNHEY and CDR2 is SMNVEV (reference sequence). CDR3 nucleotides: TGTGCCAGCAGTTTTGGCAGCAACAATTCACCCCTCCACTTT. It specifies CASSFGSNNSPLHF.

The chain recombines TRBV19 with TRBJ2-3; 9 bases are a match to TRBD1. This CDR3 has 19 residues. The V gene end was trimmed by 4 bases and the J gene end by 6 bases; junction bases not matched to a gene: 20. Germline-derived CDR1 and CDR2 are LNHDA and SQIVND (reference sequence). CDR3 in amino acids: CASSTEYPRGQGIRDTQYF. The CDR3 DNA reads as TGTGCCAGTAGTACAGAGTATCCACGTGGACAGGGGATAAGGGATACGCAGTATTTT.